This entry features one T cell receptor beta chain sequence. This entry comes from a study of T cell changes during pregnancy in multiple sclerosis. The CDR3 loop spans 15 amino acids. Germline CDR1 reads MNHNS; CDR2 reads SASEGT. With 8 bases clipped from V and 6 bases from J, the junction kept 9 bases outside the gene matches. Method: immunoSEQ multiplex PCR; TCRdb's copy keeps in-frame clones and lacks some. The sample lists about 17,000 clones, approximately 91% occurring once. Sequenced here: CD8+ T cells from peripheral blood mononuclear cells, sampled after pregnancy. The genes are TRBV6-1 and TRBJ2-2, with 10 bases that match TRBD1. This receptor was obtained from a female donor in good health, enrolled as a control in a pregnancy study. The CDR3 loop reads CASRTGTGEAGELFF. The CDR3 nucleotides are TGTGCCAGCCGGACCGGGACAGGGGAGGCCGGGGAGCTGTTTTTT.